Each of the 10 T cell receptor beta chains below was sequenced from the same sample in a study of graft-versus-host responses after intestinal transplantation (dated by TCRdb to about 2021). Their antigens are not known. The time point tag for this specimen amounts to: cells obtained before transplantation from donor or recipient. Library prep was done by the immunoSEQ multiplex PCR assay. What TCRdb holds here is the immuneACCESS table cut down to in-frame rearrangements. Part of the clones is not present; checked against another copy, under half of the missing clones reflect an unresolved V gene, and the others are unexplained. Recorded for this sample are approximately 78,000 clones; around 86% of them occurred a single time. Of the sample, less than 9.5% is held by the ten largest clones. The sample was unstimulated CD8+ T cells sorted from spleen or lymph node cells, taken before transplant. Receptor source: a human donor who was the organ donor for an intestinal transplant.

CDR3 region: CATSTATGRSYEQYF. The CDR3 nucleotides are TGTGCCACCAGCACTGCGACAGGGAGGTCCTACGAGCAGTACTTC. V and J are TRBV15 and TRBJ2-7; D is possibly TRBD1 (7 bases). Trimming pared 4 bases from V and 1 base from J, leaving 14 bases between. Per the germline V gene, CDR1 is LNHNV and CDR2 is YYDKDF (reference sequence). The CDR3 is 15 residues long. Combining the CDR3 with reference TRBV15 and TRBJ2-7 gives the whole variable domain DAMVIQNPRYQVTQFGKPVTLSCSQTLNHNVMYWYQQKSSQAPKLLFHYYDKDFNNEADTPDNFQSRRPNTSFCFLDIRSPGLGDTAMYLCATSTATGRSYEQYFGPGTRLTVT.

The chain has TRBV4-1 and TRBJ2-5; 15 nucleotides line up with TRBD2. The CDR3 runs 16 residues. The V gene end was trimmed by 4 bases and the J gene end by 5 bases; junction bases not matched to a gene: 5. CDR1 is MGHRA and CDR2 is YSYEKL in the germline V gene. The CDR3 loop reads CASSLRTSGGVETQYF. The CDR3 coding sequence is TGCGCCAGCAGCCTCCGGACTAGCGGGGGGGTGGAGACCCAGTACTTC.

The V gene is TRBV27, the J gene TRBJ2-1, with D unresolved. Germline V CDR1 and CDR2: MNHEY, SMNVEV (reference sequence). V was shortened by 2 bases and J by 6 bases, with 14 bases between the two germline ends. The CDR3 runs 15 residues. CDR3: CASSLVSGFLNEQFF. The CDR3 DNA is TGTGCCAGCAGTTTAGTTTCTGGGTTCCTCAATGAGCAGTTCTTC.

The J gene is TRBJ1-5, the V gene TRBV4-1; 7 bases are a match to TRBD1. V shed 4 bases, J shed 4 bases, and the junction held 1 base outside the gene matches. Germline V gene lookup returns CDR1 MGHRA and CDR2 YSYEKL. The CDR3 totals 13 residues. In nucleotides, the CDR3 is TGCGCCAGCAGCCCGGGACAGAATCAGCCCCAGCATTTT. It specifies CASSPGQNQPQHF.

The chain employs TRBV19 and TRBJ1-2; 10 positions match TRBD1. The J segment lost 4 bases and the V segment lost 7 bases, leaving 15 bases of the junction unmatched. Germline CDR1 is LNHDA and CDR2 is SQIVND (reference sequence). The CDR3 runs to 17 residues. The CDR3 sequence: CASKGVQRQGAGYGYTF. The CDR3 DNA reads as TGTGCCAGTAAGGGCGTACAGAGACAGGGGGCCGGCTATGGCTACACCTTC.

This chain connects TRBV4-2 to TRBJ2-7; D gene uncertain. There are 14 residues in the CDR3. Trimming left V 4 bases short and J 2 bases short, with 12 bases between. Looked up from germline, CDR1 is LGHNA and CDR2 is YNFKEQ. Here the CDR3 reads CASSPSRATYEQYF. For the CDR3, the DNA is TGTGCCAGCAGCCCCTCTAGGGCCACCTACGAGCAGTACTTC.

The gene calls are TRBV2 and TRBJ2-7; weak D call: TRBD1 (6 bases). Germline-derived CDR1 and CDR2 are SNHLY and FYNNEI. The germline V and J ends were trimmed by 6 bases and 7 bases, with 19 bases remaining between them. The CDR3 has 14 residues. The CDR3 protein is CASRPGHLTTEQYF. CDR3 nucleotides: TGTGCCAGCAGGCCGGGACATCTGACTACGGAGCAGTACTTC. Full variable domain (missing parts from reference TRBV2 and TRBJ2-7): EPEVTQTPSHQVTQMGQEVILRCVPISNHLYFYWYRQILGQKVEFLVSFYNNEISEKSEIFDDQFSVERPDGSNFTLKIRSTKLEDSAMYFCASRPGHLTTEQYFGPGTRLTVT.

For the CDR3, the DNA is TGTGCCAGCAGCTTGGGAAGCTCGCACGGCCACGAGCAGTACTTC. Amino acids: CASSLGSSHGHEQYF. The rearrangement uses TRBV5-6 and TRBJ2-7; D ambiguous. There are 15 residues in the CDR3. Germline V gene data show CDR1 as SGHDT and CDR2 as YYEEEE. Trimming took 0 bases from V and 5 from J, leaving 15 bases between them.

The rearrangement links TRBV19 to TRBJ2-1; 7 bases align to TRBD2. This CDR3 is built from 20 residues. CDR1 is LNHDA and CDR2 is SQIVND in the germline V gene (reference sequence). V gave up 5 bases and J gave up 3 bases; unmatched junction bases: 22. The chain's CDR3 is CASSGRAVITWVGDYNEQFF. CDR3 bases: TGTGCCAGTAGTGGGAGGGCGGTCATTACCTGGGTAGGCGACTACAATGAGCAGTTCTTC.

This clone was observed a single time. The chain joins TRBV11-1 to TRBJ2-2; D may match TRBD1 or TRBD2 (5 bases each). The CDR3 has 15 amino acids. Germline V gene data show CDR1 as SGHAT and CDR2 as FQDESV (reference sequence). V lost 3 bases to trimming and J lost 2 bases, with 10 bases between them. CDR3 residues: CASSFEGTNTGELFF. The CDR3 DNA reads TGTGCCAGCAGCTTTGAAGGGACCAACACCGGGGAGCTGTTTTTT.